This entry features one T cell receptor beta chain sequence. As yet, its antigen is unknown. The germline V gene encodes CDR1 SGHTA and CDR2 FQGNSA. This CDR3 contains 15 residues. V trimming: 5 bases; J trimming: 7 bases; junction bases outside the gene matches: 10. The data belong to a study of OX40 agonist ivuxolimab in advanced cancers. Sequenced by immunoSEQ multiplex PCR; TCRdb stores in-frame clones only, minus some. Seen here are about 70,000 clones, about 91% observed once, and the top ten hold approximately 0.86%. Overall study results and limits: Doses of 0.1 to 3.0 mg/kg were accompanied by clonal expansion of CD4+ and CD8+ blood T cells by week 6. Among T cells, CD8+ cells averaged more expanded clones than CD4+ cells.

The clonotype comes from an adult with an advanced solid tumor such as melanoma, head and neck, liver or kidney cancer. V usage is TRBV7-2 and J usage is TRBJ1-2, with 10 bases fitting TRBD1. The sequencing here drew on CD4+ or CD8+ T cells sorted from blood, taken in a trial of the OX40 agonist ivuxolimab. CDR3 in amino acids: CASSQRTGGGFGYTF. The DNA for the CDR3 is TGTGCCAGCAGCCAACGGACAGGGGGAGGCTTTGGCTACACCTTC.